The 25 T cell receptor beta chains below were found in one sample sequenced in a study of shared clonotypes between healthy human individuals. Clones were sequenced by immunoSEQ multiplex PCR, and TCRdb holds only the in-frame ones, with some missing. The sample has around 690,000 clones, roughly 88% seen once. Material for sequencing was memory CD8+ T cells from PBMCs. Noted subset: CD45RO+ cells pooled with CCR7-negative TemRA cells. Receptors were obtained from a young man in good health. Some clones in this sample may be carry-over from other donors' samples.

The V gene is TRBV13, the J gene TRBJ2-6; 7 bases line up with TRBD1. The CDR3 contains 17 residues. CDR1 is PRHDT and CDR2 is FYEKMQ in the germline V gene (reference sequence). Unmatched junction bases numbered 14, after V lost 10 bases and J lost 2 bases. The CDR3 loop reads CATPGPYRGAGANVLTF. CDR3 nucleotides: TGTGCCACCCCCGGTCCTTACAGGGGTGCTGGGGCCAACGTCCTGACTTTC. The whole variable domain, filled in from reference TRBV13 and TRBJ2-6, reads AAGVIQSPRHLIKEKRETATLKCYPIPRHDTVYWYQQGPGQDPQFLISFYEKMQSDKGSIPDRFSAQQFSDYHSELNMSSLELGDSALYFCATPGPYRGAGANVLTFGAGSRLTVL.

The V call is TRBV7-3, the J call TRBJ2-2; D tentatively reads TRBD1 or TRBD2 (5 bases each). The CDR3 sequence is 13 residues long. Germline loops: CDR1 SGHTA, CDR2 FQGTGA. Trimming left V 0 bases short and J 8 bases short, with 7 bases between. This chain's CDR3 is CASSLTGAGELFF. CDR3 bases: TGTGCCAGCAGCTTAACCGGGGCAGGGGAGCTGTTTTTT.

The rearrangement links TRBV4-1 to TRBJ2-1; D may match TRBD1 or TRBD2 (5 bases each). V lost 5 bases and J 8 bases, leaving 7 bases between the germline ends. The CDR3 spans 11 residues. CDR1 is MGHRA, CDR2 YSYEKL, per germline. This CDR3 reads CASSWGYEQFF. The CDR3 nucleotides are TGCGCCAGCAGCTGGGGGTATGAGCAGTTCTTC.

The chain has TRBV5-1 and TRBJ2-3; D may correspond to TRBD1 or TRBD2 (5 bases each). This CDR3 region has 14 residues. V shed 3 bases and J shed 6 bases, with 14 bases lying between them. Germline lookup yields CDR1 SGHRS and CDR2 YFSETQ. As DNA, the CDR3 is TGCGCCAGCAGCTGGGGACGTCCACATGATACGCAGTATTTT. Encoded protein: CASSWGRPHDTQYF.

Only one count was recorded for this clone. The chain carries TRBV7-9 and TRBJ2-1, with 12 positions matching TRBD2. Germline-derived CDR1 and CDR2 are SEHNR and FQNEAQ (reference sequence). J gave up 3 bases and V 2 bases, and 8 bases lay outside the gene matches. This CDR3 has 18 residues. CDR3 DNA: TGTGCCAGCAGCTTAATTGAGAGACTAGCGGGAGACTACAATGAGCAGTTCTTC. Amino acids: CASSLIERLAGDYNEQFF.

The chain carries TRBV6-1 and TRBJ2-2; 10 bases map to TRBD2. CDR3 length: 16 residues. The germline gives CDR1 MNHNS, CDR2 SASEGT. Trimming cost V 0 bases and J 6 bases; bases outside gene matches: 4. The chain's CDR3 is CASSEAGLAGAGELFF. The CDR3 DNA sequence: TGTGCCAGCAGTGAAGCGGGGCTAGCGGGAGCCGGGGAGCTGTTTTTT.

The rearrangement joins TRBV2 to TRBJ1-2, with D unclear. The germline V gene encodes CDR1 SNHLY and CDR2 FYNNEI. The CDR3 contains 13 residues. Between the trimmed V and J ends, which lost 8 bases and 1 base, there was a span of 11 bases. The CDR3 sequence is CASGESSNYGYTF. The CDR3 nucleotides are TGTGCCAGCGGAGAGTCTAGTAACTATGGCTACACCTTC.

This sequence joins TRBV28 and TRBJ2-1, with no clear D. The V and J ends lost 5 bases and 0 bases respectively, with 8 bases between them. CDR3 length equals 14 residues. In germline, CDR1 is MDHEN, CDR2 SYDVKM. For the CDR3, the DNA is TGTGCCAGCAGTCTAACAAGCTCCTACAATGAGCAGTTCTTC. It encodes CASSLTSSYNEQFF.

V is TRBV5-6 and J is TRBJ1-4, with TRBD1 matching 7 bases. Germline CDR1 SGHDT, CDR2 YYEEEE. The CDR3 consists of 16 residues. Trimming cost V 4 bases and J 2 bases; bases outside gene matches: 8. The chain's CDR3 is CASSPSRGWTNEKLFF. The CDR3 DNA reads TGTGCCAGCAGCCCTTCCAGGGGGTGGACTAATGAAAAACTGTTTTTT.

V usage is TRBV7-2 and J usage is TRBJ2-1; tentatively, D is TRBD2 (5 bases). V was trimmed by 1 base and J by 4 bases, leaving 11 bases between them. The CDR3 has 15 amino acids. Per germline, CDR1 SGHTA and CDR2 FQGNSA. This chain's CDR3 is CASSLGRALYNEQFF. The CDR3 DNA is TGTGCCAGCAGCTTAGGGCGGGCCCTTTACAATGAGCAGTTCTTC.

This chain links TRBV9 with TRBJ2-1, with D unclear. The CDR3 totals 15 residues. Germline V gene data show CDR1 as SGDLS and CDR2 as YYNGEE. Trimming removed 2 bases from V and 8 bases from J, with 17 bases in between. The CDR3 loop is CASSVRRDPPHEQFF. As DNA, the CDR3 is TGTGCCAGCAGCGTCCGGCGAGACCCCCCCCATGAGCAGTTCTTC.

The V call is TRBV28, the J call TRBJ2-5; 8 nucleotides line up with TRBD1. CDR3 size: 12 residues. V gave up 4 bases and J gave up 5 bases; unmatched junction bases: 0. Germline CDR1 MDHEN, CDR2 SYDVKM. This chain's CDR3 is CASSWTGETQYF. The CDR3 DNA sequence: TGTGCCAGCAGTTGGACAGGGGAGACCCAGTACTTC.

This sequence joins TRBV28 and TRBJ2-1, with TRBD1 matching 8 bases. CDR1 is MDHEN, CDR2 SYDVKM, per germline. There are 15 residues in the CDR3. Trimming removed 5 bases from V and 6 bases from J; junction bases left unmatched: 9. The CDR3 region has the DNA TGTGCCAGCAGTCCGGACAGGGTCACGGGCAATGAGCAGTTCTTC. It specifies CASSPDRVTGNEQFF.

The chain is built from TRBV7-9 and TRBJ1-4; no clear D. V was clipped by 3 bases and J by 0 bases, with 11 bases between them. This CDR3 has 16 amino acids. Germline lookup yields CDR1 SEHNR and CDR2 FQNEAQ (reference sequence). Here the CDR3 DNA reads TGTGCCAGCAGCTTCCCCAGGTTCACAACTAATGAAAAACTGTTTTTT. Translated, it gives CASSFPRFTTNEKLFF.

The rearrangement uses TRBV7-9 and TRBJ2-1; a possible D gene is TRBD2 (6 bases). Germline V lookup: CDR1 SEHNR, CDR2 FQNEAQ (reference sequence). The ends were cut back, 6 bases at V and 6 bases at J, with 12 bases in the middle. The CDR3 is 13 amino acids. The CDR3, as DNA: TGTGCCAGCAGTTTTACTAGCCGCAATGAGCAGTTCTTC. Translation gives CASSFTSRNEQFF.

The chain joins TRBV6-6 to TRBJ2-2; D gene ambiguous. CDR3 length: 12 amino acids. V shed 9 bases and J shed 5 bases, with 10 bases lying between them. Germline CDR1 and CDR2: MNHNY and SVGAGI (reference sequence). The CDR3 DNA reads as TGTGCCAGTCTCCATGGGACCGGGGAGCTGTTTTTT. This encodes CASLHGTGELFF.

The chain has TRBV27 and TRBJ1-5; D not resolved. In germline, CDR1 is MNHEY, CDR2 SMNVEV (reference sequence). CDR3 length: 14 amino acids. V was trimmed by 5 bases and J by 5 bases, leaving 13 bases between them. The CDR3, as DNA: TGTGCCAGCAGTCCACGGGTCGGGCATCAGCCCCAGCATTTT. Translating gives CASSPRVGHQPQHF.

In its sample, this clone was seen once. The rearrangement uses TRBV27 and TRBJ2-7, with D perhaps matching TRBD2 (5 bases). V lost 4 bases and J lost 3, with 13 bases in between. The germline gives CDR1 MNHEY, CDR2 SMNVEV (reference sequence). The CDR3 length is 14 residues. In DNA, the CDR3 is TGTGCCAGCAGTTCGTGGGAGAAGGGCTACGAGCAGTACTTC. Translation gives CASSSWEKGYEQYF.

This sequence joins TRBV7-9 and TRBJ1-1; D ambiguous. This CDR3 has 15 residues. Between the trimmed V and J ends, which lost 2 bases and 1 base, there was a span of 11 bases. Germline CDR1 reads SEHNR; CDR2 reads FQNEAQ (reference sequence). The CDR3 protein is CASSLFGETNTEAFF. For the CDR3, the DNA is TGTGCCAGCAGCTTATTCGGGGAGACGAACACTGAAGCTTTCTTT.

The J gene is TRBJ2-7, the V gene TRBV9; TRBD1 aligns across 7 bases. V was pared by 3 bases and J by 4 bases, with 10 bases of the junction left unmatched. The CDR3 is 15 residues long. Germline V lookup: CDR1 SGDLS, CDR2 YYNGEE. Here the CDR3 reads CASSGGEGAGYEQYF. Here the CDR3 DNA reads TGTGCCAGCAGCGGGGGTGAGGGGGCAGGGTACGAGCAGTACTTC. Looking up the rest from reference TRBV9 and TRBJ2-7 gives the full variable domain: DSGVTQTPKHLITATGQRVTLRCSPRSGDLSVYWYQQSLDQGLQFLIQYYNGEERAKGNILERFSAQQFPDLHSELNLSSLELGDSALYFCASSGGEGAGYEQYFGPGTRLTVT.

This sequence joins TRBV6-1 and TRBJ1-5; 10 nucleotides match TRBD1. The CDR3 is 17 residues long. V dropped 4 bases and J dropped 0; count of bases not matched to a gene: 6. Germline-derived CDR1 and CDR2 are MNHNS and SASEGT. The CDR3 DNA follows: TGTGCCAGCAGTGGGGACAGGGGATTATATAGCAATCAGCCCCAGCATTTT. Residues: CASSGDRGLYSNQPQHF.

The rearrangement joins TRBV7-9 to TRBJ2-5, with 7 positions matching TRBD1. This CDR3 region has 14 residues. With 4 bases clipped from V and 5 bases from J, the junction kept 7 bases outside the gene matches. Germline lookup yields CDR1 SEHNR and CDR2 FQNEAQ (reference sequence). CDR3 loop: CASSSHRGFETQYF. The DNA for the CDR3 is TGTGCCAGCAGCTCACACAGGGGTTTTGAGACCCAGTACTTC.

The gene calls are TRBV19 and TRBJ1-3; D unresolved. Germline V lookup: CDR1 LNHDA, CDR2 SQIVND (reference sequence). Trimming removed 6 bases at V and 0 bases at J, with 6 bases between. The CDR3 is 13 residues long. CDR3 coding DNA: TGTGCCAGTAGGTCGCACTCTGGAAACACCATATATTTT. Translating gives CASRSHSGNTIYF.

CDR3 protein: CASSPAPGTGAYEQYF. The DNA for the CDR3 is TGTGCCAGCTCACCAGCTCCCGGGACAGGGGCCTACGAGCAGTACTTC. The rearrangement links TRBV18 to TRBJ2-7; 10 positions match TRBD1. Germline values: CDR1 KGHSH, CDR2 LQKENI. CDR3 length: 16 residues. V gave up 2 bases and J gave up 2 bases; unmatched junction bases: 6.

The chain joins TRBV27 to TRBJ2-3; 8 bases are a match to TRBD2. Germline V gene data show CDR1 as MNHEY and CDR2 as SMNVEV (reference sequence). The V and J ends lost 4 bases and 4 bases, in that order; junction bases with no gene match: 4. CDR3 length: 14 residues. CDR3 residues: CASSWGLVSDTQYF. In nucleotides, the CDR3 is TGTGCCAGCAGTTGGGGACTAGTCTCAGATACGCAGTATTTT.